This passage covers 12 T cell receptor beta chains from one sample sequenced in a study of blood T cell repertoires in COVID-19. Profiled with immunoSEQ multiplex PCR; TCRdb holds only in-frame clones, not every one. The table includes about 250,000 clones, about nine tenths detected once. The source material was PBMCs or T cells enriched from blood (not recorded which). All receptors come from a man aged 35-49 years who had recovered from COVID-19.

The table lists this clone with a few counts. The chain is built from TRBV7-9 and TRBJ2-7; 10 nucleotides match TRBD2. Germline-derived CDR1 and CDR2 are SEHNR and FQNEAQ (reference sequence). J lost 9 bases, V lost 5 bases, and 19 bases had no gene match. The CDR3 covers 17 residues. The CDR3 protein is CASSPRRGAGGPSGQYF. In nucleotides, the CDR3 is TGTGCCAGCAGCCCCCGACGGGGAGCGGGGGGGCCCTCGGGGCAGTACTTC.

The J gene is TRBJ2-7, the V gene TRBV5-1; D might be TRBD1 (5 bases). V lost 0 bases and J 3 bases, leaving 7 bases between the germline ends. Germline V gene sequence: CDR1 SGHRS, CDR2 YFSETQ. CDR3 length: 13 residues. The CDR3, as DNA: TGCGCCAGCAGCTTGGGACAGAACTACGAGCAGTACTTC. Translating it yields CASSLGQNYEQYF.

This clone was seen many times. This chain connects TRBV7-9 to TRBJ2-1; D remains ambiguous. Germline V gene lookup returns CDR1 SEHNR and CDR2 FQNEAQ (reference sequence). The CDR3 contains 14 residues. V lost 7 bases and J 0 bases, leaving 10 bases between the germline ends. Written as DNA, the CDR3 is TGTGCCAGCACCGCACAGAGCTCCTACAATGAGCAGTTCTTC. It codes for CASTAQSSYNEQFF.

This clone is a singleton in its sample. The gene calls are TRBV19 and TRBJ2-3; 13 bases match TRBD2. The CDR3 is made up of 17 amino acids. V dropped 4 bases and J dropped 3; count of bases not matched to a gene: 7. Per germline, CDR1 LNHDA and CDR2 SQIVND (reference sequence). The DNA for the CDR3 is TGTGCCAGTAGTAAAGGACTAGCGGGAGAGCTGACAGATACGCAGTATTTT. Residues: CASSKGLAGELTDTQYF.

The chain uses TRBV28 and TRBJ1-6, with 9 bases aligning to TRBD1. With 6 bases clipped from V and 9 bases from J, the junction kept 9 bases outside the gene matches. The CDR3 extends over 15 amino acids. Germline-derived CDR1 and CDR2 are MDHEN and SYDVKM. The CDR3 sequence is CASSAEDRGGSPLHF. CDR3 in DNA: TGTGCCAGCAGCGCTGAGGACAGGGGAGGTTCACCCCTCCACTTT.

The CDR3 spells CASTRDRVEGRYGYTF. Written as DNA, the CDR3 is TGTGCCAGCACCCGGGACAGGGTAGAGGGAAGGTATGGCTACACCTTC. The chain links TRBV5-4 to TRBJ1-2, with TRBD1 matching over 9 bases. The germline V gene has CDR1 SGHNT and CDR2 YYREEE (reference sequence). Trimming at V came to 6 bases and at J to 5 bases, leaving 14 bases not matched to a gene. The CDR3 runs to 16 residues. The full variable domain, rest sourced from reference TRBV5-4 and TRBJ1-2, is ETGVTQSPTHLIKTRGQQVTLRCSSQSGHNTVSWYQQALGQGPQFIFQYYREEENGRGNFPPRFSGLQFPNYSSELNVNALELDDSALYLCASTRDRVEGRYGYTFGSGTRLTVV.

The CDR3: CASVVENSPLHF. As DNA, the CDR3 is TGTGCCAGTGTAGTAGAGAATTCACCCCTCCACTTT. V is TRBV28 and J is TRBJ1-6; no clear D gene. V lost 9 bases and J 7 bases, leaving 10 bases between the germline ends. From germline, CDR1 is MDHEN and CDR2 SYDVKM. This CDR3 is 12 amino acids long.

The rearrangement joins TRBV3-1 (or the pseudogene TRBV3-2) to TRBJ1-1; D is uncertain. The V gene lost 3 bases and the J gene lost 2 bases, with 7 bases spanning the gap. The CDR3 extends over 13 amino acids. Germline loops: CDR1 LGHDT, CDR2 YNNKEL (reference sequence). CDR3 region: CASSQNRNTEAFF. The CDR3 DNA reads as TGTGCCAGCAGCCAGAACAGAAACACTGAAGCTTTCTTT.

This clone was recorded only once. V is TRBV30 and J is TRBJ2-1; D may be TRBD2 (5 bases). Germline V gene lookup returns CDR1 GTSNPN and CDR2 SVGIG (reference sequence). V lost 2 bases and J 0 bases, leaving 11 bases between the germline ends. The CDR3 is 15 amino acids. The CDR3 DNA reads TGTGCCTGGAGTCACGGGGTTAGCTCCTACAATGAGCAGTTCTTC. Protein product: CAWSHGVSSYNEQFF.

This clone showed up just a few times. V gene TRBV15 combines with J gene TRBJ1-4, with TRBD1 identical over 7 bases. Per the germline V gene, CDR1 is LNHNV and CDR2 is YYDKDF (reference sequence). This CDR3 has 15 amino acids. V dropped 5 bases and J dropped 7; count of bases not matched to a gene: 10. For the CDR3, the DNA is TGTGCCACCAGCTTGAGACAGGGACCCGGTGAAAAACTGTTTTTT. This codes for CATSLRQGPGEKLFF.

Only a few counts were recorded for this clone. The chain employs TRBV15 and TRBJ2-7; 14 bases are a match to TRBD2. V was pared by 5 bases and J by 3 bases, with 6 bases of the junction left unmatched. The length of the CDR3 is 16 residues. Germline V CDR1 and CDR2: LNHNV, YYDKDF (reference sequence). CDR3 nucleotides: TGTGCCACCAGCGGGGGGGGGACTAGCGGGAGCTACGAGCAGTACTTC. Translating gives CATSGGGTSGSYEQYF.

The V and J genes are TRBV30 and TRBJ2-3, with D unresolved. The CDR3 runs to 16 residues. Trimming took off 2 bases at V and 2 bases at J, with 17 bases between the two ends. Per the germline V gene, CDR1 is GTSNPN and CDR2 is SVGIG (reference sequence). The CDR3 nucleotides read TGTGCCTGGAGTACCTCTTTCCGGGTCCACACAGATACGCAGTATTTT. Translating gives CAWSTSFRVHTDTQYF. Supplemented by reference TRBV30 and TRBJ2-3, the full variable domain reads SQTIHQWPATLVQPVGSPLSLECTVEGTSNPNLYWYRQAAGRGLQLLFYSVGIGQISSEVPQNLSASRPQDRQFILSSKKLLLSDSGFYLCAWSTSFRVHTDTQYFGPGTRLTVL.